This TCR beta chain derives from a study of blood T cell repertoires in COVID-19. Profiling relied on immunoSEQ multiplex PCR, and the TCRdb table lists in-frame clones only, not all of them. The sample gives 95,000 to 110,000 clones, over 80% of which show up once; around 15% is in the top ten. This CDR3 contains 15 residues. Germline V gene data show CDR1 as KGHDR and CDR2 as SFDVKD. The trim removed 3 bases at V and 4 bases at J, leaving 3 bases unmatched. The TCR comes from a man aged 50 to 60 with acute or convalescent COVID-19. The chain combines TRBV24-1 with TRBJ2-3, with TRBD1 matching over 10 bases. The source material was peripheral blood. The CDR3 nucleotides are TGTGCCACCAGTGATCCCGGGACAGGGGCAGATACGCAGTATTTT. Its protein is CATSDPGTGADTQYF.